These 2 T cell receptor beta chains originate from one sample sequenced in a study of cytomegalovirus exposure and HLA in healthy donors. Primers: 60 Vbeta forward and 13 Jbeta reverse. This table comes from immunoSEQ multiplex PCR, and its TCRdb copy is limited to in-frame clones, with some not included. The sample lists approximately 70,000 clones, 75% seen once, with about 8.2% in the top ten. Material for sequencing was PBMCs. These receptors came from a man aged 55 to 70 in good health and CMV-seropositive.

This chain connects TRBV15 to TRBJ1-2; D ambiguous. Germline V gene data show CDR1 as LNHNV and CDR2 as YYDKDF (reference sequence). This CDR3 contains 13 residues. V lost 0 bases to trimming and J lost 4 bases, with 6 bases between them. The DNA for the CDR3 is TGTGCCACCAGCAGAGATATCCCCTATGGCTACACCTTC. Amino acid sequence: CATSRDIPYGYTF.

The table lists this clone with a count of one. V gene TRBV9 combines with J gene TRBJ2-1, with D perhaps TRBD2 (5 bases). Trimming cost V 0 bases and J 4 bases, with 11 bases left between them. CDR1 is SGDLS and CDR2 is YYNGEE in the germline V gene. The CDR3 is made up of 15 amino acids. The CDR3 protein is CASSVDSGTYNEQFF. CDR3 bases: TGTGCCAGCAGCGTAGACAGCGGAACGTACAATGAGCAGTTCTTC.